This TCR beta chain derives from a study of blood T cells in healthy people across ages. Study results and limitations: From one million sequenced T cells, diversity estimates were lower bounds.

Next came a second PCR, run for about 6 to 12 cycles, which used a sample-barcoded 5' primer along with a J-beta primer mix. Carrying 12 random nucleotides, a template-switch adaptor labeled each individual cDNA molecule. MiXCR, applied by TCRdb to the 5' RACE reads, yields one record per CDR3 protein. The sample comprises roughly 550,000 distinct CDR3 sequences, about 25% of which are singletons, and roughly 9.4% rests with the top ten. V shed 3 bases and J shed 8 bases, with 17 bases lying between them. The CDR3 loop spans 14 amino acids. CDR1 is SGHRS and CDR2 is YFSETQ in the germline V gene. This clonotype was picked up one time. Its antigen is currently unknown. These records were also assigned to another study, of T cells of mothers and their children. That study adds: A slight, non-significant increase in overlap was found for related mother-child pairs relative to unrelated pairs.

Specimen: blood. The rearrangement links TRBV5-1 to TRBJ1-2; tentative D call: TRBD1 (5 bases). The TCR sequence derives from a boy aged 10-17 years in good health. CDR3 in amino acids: CASSSISGQAGYTF. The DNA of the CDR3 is TGCGCCAGCAGCTCTATATCGGGGCAGGCCGGCTACACCTTC. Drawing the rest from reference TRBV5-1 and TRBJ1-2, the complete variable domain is KAGVTQTPRYLIKTRGQQVTLSCSPISGHRSVSWYQQTPGQGLQFLFEYFSETQRNKGNFPGRFSGRQFSNSRSEMNVSTLELGDSALYLCASSSISGQAGYTFGSGTRLTVV.